The 22 T cell receptor beta chains below all came from one sample that was sequenced in a study of blood T cell repertoires in COVID-19. Sequenced by immunoSEQ multiplex PCR; TCRdb stores in-frame clones only, minus some. The sample contains 200,000 to 250,000 clones, about nine tenths of which appear only once. The sequenced material came from peripheral blood. The receptors originated from a man in his fifties with acute or convalescent COVID-19.

The chain has TRBV4-2 and TRBJ1-6; D is unclear. This CDR3 has 16 residues. The V end lost 5 bases, the J end lost 9 bases, and 20 bases lay between the germline ends. Germline values: CDR1 LGHNA, CDR2 YNFKEQ. The CDR3 region has the DNA TGTGCCAGCAGCAATGCCCTTGGGCAGGAAGGTTCACCCCTCCACTTT. Translating gives CASSNALGQEGSPLHF.

The rearrangement joins TRBV5-5 to TRBJ1-5; D not resolved. The CDR3 spans 14 residues. Trimming took 4 bases from V and 8 from J, leaving 16 bases between them. Germline V lookup: CDR1 SGHKS, CDR2 YYEKEE (reference sequence). CDR3 loop: CASSSSRGVKPQHF. The CDR3, as DNA: TGTGCCAGCAGCAGCAGTCGGGGAGTAAAGCCCCAGCATTTT.

The rearrangement links TRBV7-2 to TRBJ1-5, with D maybe TRBD1 (5 bases). This CDR3 spans 14 amino acids. Germline lookup yields CDR1 SGHTA and CDR2 FQGNSA. V shed 3 bases and J shed 2 bases, with 8 bases lying between them. This CDR3 reads CASSFREGNQPQHF. The CDR3 DNA reads TGTGCCAGCAGCTTCAGGGAGGGCAATCAGCCCCAGCATTTT.

A single count supports this clone. V and J are TRBV5-1 and TRBJ2-2; D is perhaps TRBD2 (6 bases). The CDR3 contains 11 residues. V lost 5 bases and J lost 7, with 6 bases in between. CDR1 is SGHRS, CDR2 YFSETQ, per germline. CDR3: CASREGGELFF. The DNA of the CDR3 is TGCGCCAGCAGGGAGGGCGGGGAGCTGTTTTTT.

The chain uses TRBV27 and TRBJ2-3; 8 positions match TRBD1. Germline CDR1 is MNHEY and CDR2 is SMNVEV (reference sequence). The V segment lost 10 bases and the J segment 5 bases; nucleotides outside the gene matches: 8. The length of the CDR3 is 13 residues. The CDR3 bases are TGTGCCACGTCAGGGGGCGCAGAAGATACGCAGTATTTT. Encoded protein: CATSGGAEDTQYF.

This clone was found once. The chain combines TRBV6-1 with TRBJ1-1; no definite D call. This CDR3 is 12 amino acids long. CDR1 is MNHNS and CDR2 is SASEGT in the germline V gene. The germline V and J ends were trimmed by 4 bases and 11 bases, with 14 bases remaining between them. The CDR3, as DNA: TGTGCCAGCAGTGGACATTTTGCGGGGGCTTTCTTT. It codes for CASSGHFAGAFF.

V and J are TRBV11-2 and TRBJ2-7; 9 bases align to TRBD1. The CDR3 length is 16 residues. Germline-derived CDR1 and CDR2 are SGHAT and FQNNGV. V lost 3 bases to trimming and J lost 5 bases; unmatched junction nucleotides: 11. In DNA, the CDR3 is TGTGCCAGCAGCTTCCCGAAAGGGGACAGGGACCACGAGCAGTACTTC. Translating gives CASSFPKGDRDHEQYF.

This chain links TRBV5-6 with TRBJ1-5; D uncertain. V was shortened by 0 bases and J by 4 bases, with 8 bases between the two germline ends. The CDR3 contains 14 residues. Germline values: CDR1 SGHDT, CDR2 YYEEEE. The CDR3 is CASSLAFRNQPQHF. The CDR3 DNA reads as TGTGCCAGCAGCTTGGCTTTCAGGAATCAGCCCCAGCATTTT.

The chain couples TRBV7-9 to TRBJ1-5; 8 nucleotides agree with TRBD1. V lost 6 bases and J lost 4; bases outside the gene matches: 8. Germline loops: CDR1 SEHNR, CDR2 FQNEAQ (reference sequence). The length of the CDR3 is 15 residues. The CDR3 protein is CASSRDRGFNQPQHF. CDR3 nucleotide sequence: TGTGCCAGCAGTCGTGACAGGGGATTTAATCAGCCCCAGCATTTT.

The CDR3 loop is CASSEGGGYTF. CDR3 nucleotide sequence: TGTGCCAGCAGTGAAGGGGGTGGCTACACCTTC. This chain connects TRBV6-4 to TRBJ1-2; maybe TRBD1 (6 bases). This CDR3 has 11 residues. The germline V and J ends were trimmed by 3 bases and 7 bases, with 6 bases remaining between them. The germline CDR1 and CDR2 sequences are MRHNA and SNTAGT.

This rearrangement joins TRBV7-2 to TRBJ1-5; no clear D. CDR3 length: 13 amino acids. With 3 bases removed from V and 3 bases from J, the gap between germline ends came to 6 bases. Germline V gene data show CDR1 as SGHTA and CDR2 as FQGNSA. For the CDR3, the DNA is TGTGCCAGCAGCTTCTTATACAATCAGCCCCAGCATTTT. Translated: CASSFLYNQPQHF.

This clone was picked up a small number of times. The chain uses TRBV7-6 and TRBJ2-3; tentative D call: TRBD2 (5 bases). The CDR3 runs 17 residues. The V end was cut by 5 bases, the J end by 1 base, with 19 bases between. The germline CDR1 and CDR2 sequences are SGHVS and FNYEAQ. The CDR3 coding sequence is TGTGCCAGCAGCCCCACAATTGACCTGCGGGGCACAGATACGCAGTATTTT. Translation gives CASSPTIDLRGTDTQYF.

J is TRBJ2-5 and V is TRBV7-9, with D perhaps TRBD1 (7 bases). This CDR3 is 14 amino acids long. The ends were cut back, 4 bases at V and 5 bases at J, with 14 bases in the middle. In germline, CDR1 is SEHNR, CDR2 FQNEAQ (reference sequence). Here the CDR3 reads CASSSTGEVETQYF. For the CDR3, the DNA is TGTGCCAGCAGCTCCACAGGGGAGGTGGAGACCCAGTACTTC.

The rearrangement links TRBV5-4 to TRBJ1-6; D not certain. The germline V gene has CDR1 SGHNT and CDR2 YYREEE (reference sequence). The V end lost 0 bases, the J end lost 7 bases, and 8 bases lay between the germline ends. The CDR3 runs to 14 residues. The CDR3 spells CASSLGQTNSPLHF. DNA of the CDR3: TGTGCCAGCAGCTTGGGGCAGACAAATTCACCCCTCCACTTT.

The rearrangement joins TRBV2 to TRBJ2-2; D is perhaps TRBD2 (5 bases). Germline V gene lookup returns CDR1 SNHLY and CDR2 FYNNEI. Trimming cost V 6 bases and J 1 base, with 15 bases left between them. This CDR3 comprises 16 residues. CDR3 protein: CASSPGAAGNTGELFF. The CDR3 DNA sequence: TGTGCCAGCAGCCCCGGAGCGGCAGGGAACACCGGGGAGCTGTTTTTT.

The chain combines TRBV7-9 with TRBJ2-1; a weak D match, TRBD1 (5 bases). Germline-derived CDR1 and CDR2 are SEHNR and FQNEAQ (reference sequence). Trimming cost V 1 base and J 1 base, with 5 bases left between them. The CDR3 spans 14 residues. The CDR3 loop reads CASSLGQSYNEQFF. Written as DNA, the CDR3 is TGTGCCAGCAGCTTAGGACAGTCCTACAATGAGCAGTTCTTC.

This clone is a singleton in its sample. The chain combines TRBV29-1 with TRBJ1-3; perhaps TRBD1 as D (6 bases). Germline-derived CDR1 and CDR2 are SQVTM and ANQGSEA. This CDR3 has 14 amino acids. V was cut by 5 bases and J by 4 bases, with 15 bases left in between. The CDR3 reads CSVPDGTGGNTIYF. The CDR3 nucleotides are TGCAGCGTTCCGGACGGAACAGGGGGAAACACCATATATTTT.

The rearrangement joins TRBV2 to TRBJ1-3; 7 positions match TRBD1. Trimming took 5 bases from V and 4 from J; bases not matched to a gene: 8. The germline gives CDR1 SNHLY, CDR2 FYNNEI. This CDR3 spans 15 amino acids. The chain's CDR3 is CASSTDRTVGNTIYF. The CDR3 DNA reads TGTGCCAGCAGTACGGACAGGACGGTGGGAAACACCATATATTTT.

The chain joins TRBV2 to TRBJ2-7; D perhaps matches TRBD2 (5 bases). In germline, CDR1 is SNHLY, CDR2 FYNNEI. This CDR3 spans 13 amino acids. The ends were cut back, 3 bases at V and 7 bases at J, with 13 bases in the middle. CDR3 in amino acids: CASSERERWEQYF. CDR3 DNA sequence: TGTGCCAGCAGTGAGAGGGAACGGTGGGAGCAGTACTTC.

The chain is built from TRBV5-5 and TRBJ2-7; a weak D match, TRBD1 (5 bases). The length of the CDR3 is 12 residues. V shed 6 bases and J shed 2 bases, with 9 bases lying between them. Germline CDR1 reads SGHKS; CDR2 reads YYEKEE (reference sequence). Here the CDR3 reads CASKDRPYEQYF. Written as DNA, the CDR3 is TGTGCCAGCAAAGACAGACCCTACGAGCAGTACTTC.

The CDR3 bases are TGTGCCAGCTCCCTGGGAGTTAGCTCTGGAAACACCATATATTTT. The encoded protein is CASSLGVSSGNTIYF. This rearrangement joins TRBV6-5 to TRBJ1-3; no clear D gene. The CDR3 is made up of 15 amino acids. Deletions cut 8 bases from V and 0 bases from J, with 14 bases between. The V gene's germline CDR1 is MNHEY and CDR2 SVGAGI.

The V call is TRBV11-2, the J call TRBJ2-1; a possible D gene is TRBD2 (6 bases). The CDR3 length is 16 residues. The germline gives CDR1 SGHAT, CDR2 FQNNGV. V was clipped by 5 bases and J by 3 bases, with 17 bases between them. CDR3 in amino acids: CASSIPGRESYNEQFF. The CDR3 DNA sequence: TGTGCCAGCAGCATCCCCGGACGGGAGAGCTACAATGAGCAGTTCTTC.